These 12 T cell receptor beta chains originate from one sample sequenced in a study of T-cell reconstitution after alpha-beta-depleted transplantation in children. This sample's TCRbeta library carried unique molecular identifier barcodes. TCRdb reprocessed the PCR reads via MiXCR and lists one record per CDR3 protein. The sample has over 200,000 distinct CDR3 sequences; roughly 11% are singletons. The material was PBMCs, obtained before TCRalphabeta/CD19-depleted stem cell transplant. These receptors all stem from a child under two years old with acute myeloid leukemia, due to receive a stem cell transplant.

This clonotype was picked up many times. The J gene is TRBJ1-5, the V gene TRBV12-3 or TRBV12-4; a possible D gene is TRBD1 (5 bases). V lost 1 base and J lost 1, with 8 bases in between. The CDR3 is made up of 15 amino acids. The chain's CDR3 is CASSLGGQSNQPQHF. The CDR3 coding sequence is TGTGCCAGCAGTTTAGGTGGACAAAGCAATCAGCCCCAGCATTTT.

This clonotype was observed at least ten times. This chain's CDR3 is CASSLRYRGRAETQYF. CDR3 DNA sequence: TGTGCCAGCAGCTTAAGATATCGCGGGAGGGCAGAGACCCAGTACTTC. The chain combines TRBV11-2 with TRBJ2-5; 9 positions agree with TRBD2. V trimming: 2 bases; J trimming: 4 bases; junction bases outside the gene matches: 8. Germline V gives CDR1 SGHAT, CDR2 FQNNGV. CDR3 length: 16 residues.

This clonotype was recorded many times. The CDR3 is CASSPRETQYF. CDR3 in DNA: TGTGCCAGCAGCCCGCGAGAGACCCAGTACTTC. V is TRBV12-3 or TRBV12-4 and J is TRBJ2-5; D is ambiguous. This CDR3 is 11 amino acids long. V was pared by 6 bases and J by 4 bases, with 6 bases between.

Many counts were recorded for this clonotype. V is TRBV6-1 and J is TRBJ1-3; 8 bases fit TRBD1. The junction had 9 bases not matched to a gene; V was cut back by 1 base and J by 7 bases. The CDR3 sequence is 16 residues long. Germline CDR1 MNHNS, CDR2 SASEGT. CDR3 loop: CASSEVLDRGSNTIYF. Here the CDR3 DNA reads TGTGCCAGCAGTGAAGTTCTCGACAGGGGATCGAACACCATATATTTT.

This clonotype showed up many times. The J gene is TRBJ2-1, the V gene TRBV12-3 or TRBV12-4; no firm D call. The CDR3 is made up of 14 amino acids. The V and J ends lost 1 base and 5 bases respectively, with 9 bases between them. In nucleotides, the CDR3 is TGTGCCAGCAGTTTAGGTGGGTCGGACAATGAGCAGTTCTTC. It codes for CASSLGGSDNEQFF.

This clonotype was counted at least ten times. This rearrangement joins TRBV20-1 to TRBJ2-3; 7 nucleotides agree with TRBD2. This CDR3 is built from 13 residues. Looked up from germline, CDR1 is DFQATT and CDR2 is SNEGSKA (reference sequence). The CDR3 region has the DNA TGCAGCCAGCGGGACCCTACCACAGATACGCAGTATTTT. Residues: CSQRDPTTDTQYF.

Many counts were recorded for this clonotype. The genes are TRBV20-1 and TRBJ2-7; weak D call: TRBD2 (6 bases). The CDR3 spans 17 residues. The germline CDR1 and CDR2 sequences are DFQATT and SNEGSKA (reference sequence). V lost 2 bases, J lost 1 base, and 21 bases lay in between. The CDR3: CSARTNQPGLDSYEQYF. CDR3 DNA sequence: TGCAGTGCTAGAACGAATCAACCGGGACTGGATTCCTACGAGCAGTACTTC.

V usage is TRBV2 and J usage is TRBJ1-1; a weak D match, TRBD1 (5 bases). Germline V gives CDR1 SNHLY, CDR2 FYNNEI. The germline V and J ends were trimmed by 4 bases and 5 bases, with 14 bases remaining between them. This CDR3 has 14 amino acids. The CDR3 bases are TGTGCCAGCAGTGGAGGGGAAGGAATGACTGAAGCTTTCTTT. Its protein product is CASSGGEGMTEAFF.

This clonotype showed up many times. The rearrangement uses TRBV11-2 and TRBJ2-7, with D possibly matching TRBD1 (6 bases). The CDR3 runs 13 residues. Between the trimmed V and J ends, which lost 6 bases and 0 bases, there was a span of 9 bases. The germline gives CDR1 SGHAT, CDR2 FQNNGV. CDR3 coding DNA: TGTGCCAGCAGGGGGGCCAGCTCCTACGAGCAGTACTTC. Protein product: CASRGASSYEQYF.

The J gene is TRBJ2-7, the V gene TRBV6-2 or TRBV6-3; the match to TRBD2 covers 11 bases. The trim removed 0 bases at V and 7 bases at J, leaving 14 bases unmatched. CDR1 is MNHEY, CDR2 SVGEGT, per germline. The CDR3 spans 18 residues. The CDR3 spells CASSYSRGTSGLGREQYF. The CDR3 nucleotides read TGTGCCAGCAGTTACTCTCGTGGGACTAGCGGCTTGGGTAGGGAGCAGTACTTC.

V usage is TRBV20-1 and J usage is TRBJ2-1; 8 nucleotides align to TRBD2. The CDR3 has 14 amino acids. Trimming at V came to 4 bases and at J to 4 bases, leaving 6 bases not matched to a gene. The germline V gene encodes CDR1 DFQATT and CDR2 SNEGSKA (reference sequence). The CDR3 sequence: CSATPGGLYNEQFF. In nucleotides, the CDR3 is TGCAGTGCTACCCCGGGGGGGCTTTACAATGAGCAGTTCTTC.

This clonotype has a count of ten or more. The chain combines TRBV4-2 with TRBJ2-3; 7 bases map to TRBD1. CDR3 length: 15 amino acids. V lost 3 bases and J lost 2; bases outside the gene matches: 5. CDR1 is LGHNA, CDR2 YNFKEQ, per germline. In DNA form, the CDR3 reads TGTGCCAGCAGCCAGGATGACAGGGCCACAGATACGCAGTATTTT. Translating gives CASSQDDRATDTQYF.